The present TCR beta chain was sequenced within a study of graft-versus-host responses after intestinal transplantation. As for the study in general: Transplantation in recipients was multivisceral, liver-intestinal, or isolated intestinal. Study-wide findings and caveats: Peak levels of circulating GvH clones tracked with early post-transplant HvG declines.

The method was immunoSEQ multiplex PCR; TCRdb's version includes in-frame clones alone and lacks a portion of them. Of about 100,000 clones listed, less than 90% were seen once; the top ten hold approximately 0.88%. Trimming took 1 base from V and 8 from J, leaving 27 bases between them. The CDR3 is 19 amino acids. CDR1 is LNHNV and CDR2 is YYDKDF in the germline V gene (reference sequence). Details on this clone: Its antigen is not identified.

The sequence came from a human donor who received an intestinal transplant. This chain links TRBV15 with TRBJ2-1; D possibly corresponds to TRBD2 (6 bases). Sequences were derived from unstimulated CD4+ T cells sorted from spleen or lymph node cells, sampled before intestinal transplant. Here the CDR3 reads CATSRATGTGSGRVHEQFF. CDR3 nucleotide sequence: TGTGCCACCAGCAGAGCAACCGGGACTGGGTCTGGTAGGGTCCATGAGCAGTTCTTC.